This T cell receptor (beta chain) comes out of a study of naive and memory T cell subsets. Study results and limitations: In CD4 and CD8 cells, diversity dropped from naive through EMRA.

This clonotype was recorded many times. What it recognizes is unknown. Germline V CDR1 and CDR2: MDHEN, SYDVKM. V was pared by 9 bases and J by 0 bases, with 11 bases of the junction left unmatched. This CDR3 contains 17 residues. An equimolar mix of two oligonucleotides served as the beta constant-region primer for TRBC1 and TRBC2. Ligated cDNA was amplified by four rounds of PCR with nested alpha and beta constant-region primers and SP2. In TCRdb, the UMI-ligation and nested PCR reads were re-called with MiXCR into one record per CDR3 protein. This sample yields around 130,000 distinct CDR3 sequences, of which roughly 36% are seen a single time; roughly 0.86% belongs to the top ten.

Sequenced material: central memory CD4+ T cells from blood. The rearrangement joins TRBV28 to TRBJ2-6; 7 nucleotides match TRBD1. This TCR was recovered from a human donor in good health. This CDR3 reads CASQKRDSGSGANVLTF. Written as DNA, the CDR3 is TGTGCCAGTCAGAAAAGGGACAGCGGCTCTGGGGCCAACGTCCTGACTTTC.